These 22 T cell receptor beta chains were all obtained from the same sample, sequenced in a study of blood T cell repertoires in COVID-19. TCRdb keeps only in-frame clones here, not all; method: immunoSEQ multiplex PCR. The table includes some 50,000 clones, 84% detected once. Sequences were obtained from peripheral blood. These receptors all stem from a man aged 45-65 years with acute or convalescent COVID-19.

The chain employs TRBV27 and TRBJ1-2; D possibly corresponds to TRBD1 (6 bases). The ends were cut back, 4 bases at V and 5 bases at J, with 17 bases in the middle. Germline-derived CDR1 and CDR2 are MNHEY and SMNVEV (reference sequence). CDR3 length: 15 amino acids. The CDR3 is CASSSGQGFRYGYTF. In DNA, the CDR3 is TGTGCCAGCAGTTCCGGGCAGGGGTTTAGGTATGGCTACACCTTC.

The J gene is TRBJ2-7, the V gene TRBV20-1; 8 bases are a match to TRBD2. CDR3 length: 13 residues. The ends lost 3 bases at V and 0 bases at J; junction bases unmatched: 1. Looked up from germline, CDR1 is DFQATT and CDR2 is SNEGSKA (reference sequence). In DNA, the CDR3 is TGCAGTGCTAGTAGCGGGGACTCCTACGAGCAGTACTTC. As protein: CSASSGDSYEQYF.

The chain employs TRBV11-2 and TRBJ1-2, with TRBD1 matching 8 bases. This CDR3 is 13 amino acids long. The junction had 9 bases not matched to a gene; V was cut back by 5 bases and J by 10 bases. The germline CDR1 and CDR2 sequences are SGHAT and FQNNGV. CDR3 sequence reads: CASSLIGTGVYTF. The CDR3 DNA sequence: TGTGCCAGCAGCCTTATCGGGACAGGAGTCTACACCTTC.

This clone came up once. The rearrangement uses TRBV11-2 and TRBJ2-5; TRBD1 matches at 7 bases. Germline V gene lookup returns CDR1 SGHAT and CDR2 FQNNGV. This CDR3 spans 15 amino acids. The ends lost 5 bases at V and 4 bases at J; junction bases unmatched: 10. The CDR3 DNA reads TGTGCCAGCAGCGCGAGTCTAAGGGGGCGAGAGACCCAGTACTTC. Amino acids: CASSASLRGRETQYF.

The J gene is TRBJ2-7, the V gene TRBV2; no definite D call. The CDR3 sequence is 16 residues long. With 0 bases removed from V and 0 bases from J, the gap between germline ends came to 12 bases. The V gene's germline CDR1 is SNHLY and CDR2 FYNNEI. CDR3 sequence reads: CASSEALLVSSYEQYF. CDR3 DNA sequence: TGTGCCAGCAGTGAAGCGCTTTTGGTCAGCTCCTACGAGCAGTACTTC.

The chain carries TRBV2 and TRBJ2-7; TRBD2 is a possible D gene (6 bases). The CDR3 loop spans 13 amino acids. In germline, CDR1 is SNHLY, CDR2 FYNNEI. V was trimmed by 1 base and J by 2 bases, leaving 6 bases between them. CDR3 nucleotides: TGTGCCAGCAGTGAAGGGACTACCTACGAGCAGTACTTC. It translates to CASSEGTTYEQYF.

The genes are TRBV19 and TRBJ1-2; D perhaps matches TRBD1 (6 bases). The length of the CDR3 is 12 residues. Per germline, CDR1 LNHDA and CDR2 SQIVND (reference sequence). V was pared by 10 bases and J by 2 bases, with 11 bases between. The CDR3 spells CATGVANYGYTF. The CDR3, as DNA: TGTGCCACAGGGGTTGCCAACTATGGCTACACCTTC.

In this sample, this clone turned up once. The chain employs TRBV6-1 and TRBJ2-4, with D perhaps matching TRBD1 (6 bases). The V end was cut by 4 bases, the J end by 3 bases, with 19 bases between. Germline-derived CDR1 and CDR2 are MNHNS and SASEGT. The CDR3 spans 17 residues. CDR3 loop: CASSARTGTVIKNIQYF. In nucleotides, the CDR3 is TGTGCCAGCAGTGCCAGAACAGGGACGGTGATCAAAAACATTCAGTACTTC.

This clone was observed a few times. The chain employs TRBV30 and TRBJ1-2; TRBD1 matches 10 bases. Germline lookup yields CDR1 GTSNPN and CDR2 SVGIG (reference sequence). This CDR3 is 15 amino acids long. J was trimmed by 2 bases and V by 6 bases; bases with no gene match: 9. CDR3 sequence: CACRDRGRTNYGYTF. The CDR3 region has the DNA TGTGCCTGCCGGGACAGGGGTCGAACGAACTATGGCTACACCTTC.

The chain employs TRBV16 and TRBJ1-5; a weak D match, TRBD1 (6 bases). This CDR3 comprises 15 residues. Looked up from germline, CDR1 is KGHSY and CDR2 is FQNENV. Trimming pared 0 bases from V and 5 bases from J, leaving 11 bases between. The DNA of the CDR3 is TGTGCCAGCAGCCAATCGGGCAGGGGCGATCAGCCCCAGCATTTT. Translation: CASSQSGRGDQPQHF.

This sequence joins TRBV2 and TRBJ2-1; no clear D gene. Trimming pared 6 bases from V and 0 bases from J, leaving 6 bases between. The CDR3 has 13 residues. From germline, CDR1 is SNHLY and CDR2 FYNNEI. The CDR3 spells CASRIYSYNEQFF. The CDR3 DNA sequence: TGTGCCAGCAGAATATACTCCTACAATGAGCAGTTCTTC.

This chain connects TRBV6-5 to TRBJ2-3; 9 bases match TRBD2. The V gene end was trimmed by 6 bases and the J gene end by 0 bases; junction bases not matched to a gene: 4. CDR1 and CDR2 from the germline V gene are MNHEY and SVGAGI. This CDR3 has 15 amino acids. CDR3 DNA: TGTGCCAGCAGCCGGGGGACTAGCAGCACAGATACGCAGTATTTT. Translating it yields CASSRGTSSTDTQYF.

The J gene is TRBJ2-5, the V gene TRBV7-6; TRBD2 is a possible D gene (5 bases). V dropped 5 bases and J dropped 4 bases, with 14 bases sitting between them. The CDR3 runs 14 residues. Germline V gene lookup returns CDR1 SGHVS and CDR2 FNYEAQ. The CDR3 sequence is CASSPGPEGETQYF. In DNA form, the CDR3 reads TGTGCCAGCAGCCCGGGCCCCGAGGGAGAGACCCAGTACTTC.

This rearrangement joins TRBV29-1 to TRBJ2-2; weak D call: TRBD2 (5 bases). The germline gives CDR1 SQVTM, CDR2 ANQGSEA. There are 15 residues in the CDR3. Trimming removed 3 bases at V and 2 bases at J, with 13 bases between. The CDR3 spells CSVEEDGANTGELFF. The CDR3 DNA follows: TGCAGCGTTGAGGAGGACGGAGCTAACACCGGGGAGCTGTTTTTT.

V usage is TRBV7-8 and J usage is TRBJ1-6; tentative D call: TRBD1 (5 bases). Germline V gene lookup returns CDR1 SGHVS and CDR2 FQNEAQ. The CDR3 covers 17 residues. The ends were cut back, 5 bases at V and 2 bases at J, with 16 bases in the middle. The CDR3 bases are TGTGCCAGCAGCCGAGACCGGGGGAAGGCCTATAATTCACCCCTCCACTTT. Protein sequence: CASSRDRGKAYNSPLHF.

The CDR3 sequence: CASSPAGREVYEQYF. CDR3 bases: TGTGCCAGCAGCCCCGCCGGGCGGGAGGTATACGAGCAGTACTTC. The V and J genes are TRBV7-2 and TRBJ2-7; 8 nucleotides match TRBD2. V shed 5 bases, J shed 4 bases, and the junction held 10 bases outside the gene matches. This CDR3 is 15 amino acids long. CDR1 SGHTA and CDR2 FQGNSA come from the germline V gene.

The CDR3 coding sequence is TGTGCCAGCACCCCCGGGCAGGGTAATCAGCCCCAGCATTTT. Protein: CASTPGQGNQPQHF. The chain has TRBV6-2 or TRBV6-3 and TRBJ1-5, with a weak D call TRBD1 (5 bases). V was pared by 7 bases and J by 4 bases, with 14 bases between. Germline loops: CDR1 MNHEY, CDR2 SVGEGT. The CDR3 covers 14 residues.

The CDR3, as DNA: TGCAGCGTTGTGCCTAGCGGGGGGTTAGATACGCAGTATTTT. It is translated as CSVVPSGGLDTQYF. The V gene is TRBV29-1, the J gene TRBJ2-3; 11 nucleotides align to TRBD2. Unmatched junction bases numbered 5, after V lost 4 bases and J lost 5 bases. The CDR3 consists of 14 residues. Per the germline V gene, CDR1 is SQVTM and CDR2 is ANQGSEA.

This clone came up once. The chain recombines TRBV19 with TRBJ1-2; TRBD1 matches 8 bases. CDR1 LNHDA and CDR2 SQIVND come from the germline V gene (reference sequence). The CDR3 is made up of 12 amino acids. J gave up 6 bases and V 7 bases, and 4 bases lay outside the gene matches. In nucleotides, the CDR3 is TGTGCCAGTAAACAGGGGGTTAATGGCTACACCTTC. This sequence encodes CASKQGVNGYTF.

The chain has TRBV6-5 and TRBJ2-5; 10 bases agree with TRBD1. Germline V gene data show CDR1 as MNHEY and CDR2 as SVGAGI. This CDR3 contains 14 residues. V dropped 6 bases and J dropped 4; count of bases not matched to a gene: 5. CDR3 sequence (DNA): TGTGCCAGCAGGCTTGACAGGGGGCGAGAGACCCAGTACTTC. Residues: CASRLDRGRETQYF.

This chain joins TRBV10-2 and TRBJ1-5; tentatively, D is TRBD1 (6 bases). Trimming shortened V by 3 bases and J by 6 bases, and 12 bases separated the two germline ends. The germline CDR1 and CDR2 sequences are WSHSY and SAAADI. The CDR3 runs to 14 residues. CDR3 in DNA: TGCGCCAGCAGTGATGTGCAGGGGACTCAGCCCCAGCATTTT. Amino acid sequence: CASSDVQGTQPQHF.

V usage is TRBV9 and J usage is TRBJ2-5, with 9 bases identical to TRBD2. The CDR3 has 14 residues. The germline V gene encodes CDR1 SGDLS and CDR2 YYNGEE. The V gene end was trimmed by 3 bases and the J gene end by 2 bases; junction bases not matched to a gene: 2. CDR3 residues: CASSETSGQETQYF. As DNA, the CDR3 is TGTGCCAGCAGCGAGACTAGCGGACAAGAGACCCAGTACTTC.